This TCR beta chain comes out of a study of T cell changes during pregnancy in multiple sclerosis (dated 2019 in TCRdb). A note on the overall study: The study examined how the T cell repertoire changed over the course of pregnancy in women with multiple sclerosis.

About this clone itself: Its antigen remains undetermined. Nothing much larger sits one base from this clone, and base qualities are not available.

Library method: the immunoSEQ multiplex PCR assay. Imported from immuneACCESS, the table was reduced by TCRdb to in-frame sequences with V and J called. These copies leave out some clones; in studies compared against another copy, an unresolved V gene accounts for under half, and the cause of the remainder is not known. This sample is represented by some 100,000 clones; more than 90% of them were singletons. Jointly, the top ten make up approximately 1.2% of the sample. The CDR3 numbers 15 residues from cysteine through phenylalanine. The kept DNA is CDR3 alone, 45 bases in frame from the first base. For CDR1 and CDR2, the germline V gene lists SGHDT and YYEEEE. V and J are truncated by 3 bases and 4 bases respectively, leaving an intervening sequence of 14 bases.

The V and J segments used are TRBV5-6 and TRBJ1-3; no D segment can be confidently identified. The origin of this receptor is a female donor with multiple sclerosis, enrolled in a pregnancy study. The sequencing used peripheral blood, collected in the second trimester of pregnancy. The CDR3 sequence is CASSSTYGRGNTIYF. The bases read TGTGCCAGCAGCTCCACGTATGGGAGGGGAAACACCATATATTTT.